This TCR beta chain comes out of a study of blood T cell repertoires in COVID-19 (dated by TCRdb to the early 2020s). Turning to the overall study: Samples covering the acute and convalescent phases of COVID-19 were provided by collaborators in the United States, Italy and Spain. The samples were drawn from the first 160 participants of the ongoing ImmuneRACE study and from 1,254 subjects provided by 6 global collaborators. The prospective study material was composed of cDNA or gDNA derived from T cells, B-cell-depleted T cells, or PBMCs. The sample metadata nearly always contained a de-identified subject ID, COVID-19 status, age in years and sex. The repertoires were released in a freely available public database meant as a resource for research on the immune response to SARS-CoV-2. HLA class I and class II types, where available, came from metadata supplied by the sample provider rather than from assay-based typing. The dataset comprised deeply sampled blood TCRbeta repertoires from subjects exposed to, actively infected with, or recovered from COVID-19. General conclusions and limits of the study: The quantity of clinical and demographic metadata differed by source and by participant and was supplied without curation.

Each collaborating institution followed its own protocols to collect whole blood in K2EDTA tubes. Collaborator samples were shipped for TCRbeta analysis as frozen whole blood, isolated PBMCs, or DNA extracted from either sample type. This clone was observed a handful of times. Its antigen has not been determined. Base qualities were left out, and no much larger clone turns up one base away. Trimming accounts for 1 base at V and 8 bases at J, while the number of junction bases matched to no gene is 15. CDR1 and CDR2 are read off the germline V gene as MGHRA and YSYEKL. Taken from cysteine to phenylalanine, the CDR3 has 18 residues. Only the CDR3 DNA is retained, 54 bases long and in frame from the first base. TCRbeta CDR3 regions were amplified from genomic DNA by means of the immunoSEQ Assay, a bias-controlled multiplex PCR. As for the authors' bioinformatics: Within the assay, amplification of reference gene primers was used to estimate how many nucleated cells each sample contained. To quantify the absolute abundance of each unique TCRbeta CDR3 rearrangement, sequence reads were collapsed and filtered. For each sample, productive Simpson clonality was calculated as the square root of Simpson's diversity index over productive rearrangements. In TCRdb, the immuneACCESS table is reduced to in-frame sequences with V and J assigned. These tables do not hold every clone; where another copy was compared, an unresolved V gene accounts for under half, and the others remain unexplained. For V, J and clone size, that table is used; D and trimming come from the DNA. The sample table shows tens of thousands of clones, and approximately 80% are seen once. The ten largest account for about 20% of the sample.

The rearrangement combines TRBV4-1 with TRBJ1-3; TRBD1 matches 9 bases in the middle. The TCR comes from a woman aged 60-75 years with acute or convalescent COVID-19. Sequenced input: peripheral blood. The CDR3 reads as follows: CASSQATGRGTGLDTIYF. The DNA is TGCGCCAGCAGCCAAGCCACCGGGCGGGGGACAGGGCTAGACACCATATATTTT.